The clone carrying this T cell receptor beta chain has only one observation. Its antigen remains unknown. Assay used: immunoSEQ multiplex PCR; TCRdb lists only in-frame clones, some missing. The sample records 25,000 to 30,000 clones, approximately 80% being singletons. The sample belongs to a study of graft-versus-host responses after intestinal transplantation. Study context: Recipients received multivisceral, liver-intestinal, or isolated intestinal transplants. Study outcomes and limitations: Allografts of patients with graft-donor T cell macrochimerism showed high graft-versus-host to host-versus-graft clone ratios.

Intraepithelial and lamina propria lymphocytes were released after the graft tissue was processed. The sample consisted of ileum tissue, taken 98 days after intestinal transplantation. The receptor was derived from a human patient who received an intestinal transplant, so some T cells may come from the graft donor.

This CDR3 reads CASSQRSQPQHF. The DNA of the CDR3 is TGTGCCAGCAGCCAACGAAGTCAGCCCCAGCATTTT. The chain recombines TRBV6-6 with TRBJ1-5, with D unresolved. Trimming removed 6 bases from V and 6 bases from J, with 9 bases in between. Germline V CDR1 and CDR2: MNHNY, SVGAGI (reference sequence). The CDR3 runs to 12 residues.